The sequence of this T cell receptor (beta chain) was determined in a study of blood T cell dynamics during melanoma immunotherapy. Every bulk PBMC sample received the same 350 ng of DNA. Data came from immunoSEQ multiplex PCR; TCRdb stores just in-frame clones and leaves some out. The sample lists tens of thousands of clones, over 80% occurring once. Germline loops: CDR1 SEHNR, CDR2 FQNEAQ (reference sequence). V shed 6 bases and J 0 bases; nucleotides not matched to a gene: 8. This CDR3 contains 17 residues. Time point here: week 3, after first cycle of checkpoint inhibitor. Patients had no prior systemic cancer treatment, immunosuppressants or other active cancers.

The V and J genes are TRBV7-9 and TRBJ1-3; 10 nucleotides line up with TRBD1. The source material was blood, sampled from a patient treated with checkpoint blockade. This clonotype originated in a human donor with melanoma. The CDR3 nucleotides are TGTGCCAGCAGTCTCAGAGGGACAGGGGTCTCTGGAAACACCATATATTTT. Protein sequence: CASSLRGTGVSGNTIYF.